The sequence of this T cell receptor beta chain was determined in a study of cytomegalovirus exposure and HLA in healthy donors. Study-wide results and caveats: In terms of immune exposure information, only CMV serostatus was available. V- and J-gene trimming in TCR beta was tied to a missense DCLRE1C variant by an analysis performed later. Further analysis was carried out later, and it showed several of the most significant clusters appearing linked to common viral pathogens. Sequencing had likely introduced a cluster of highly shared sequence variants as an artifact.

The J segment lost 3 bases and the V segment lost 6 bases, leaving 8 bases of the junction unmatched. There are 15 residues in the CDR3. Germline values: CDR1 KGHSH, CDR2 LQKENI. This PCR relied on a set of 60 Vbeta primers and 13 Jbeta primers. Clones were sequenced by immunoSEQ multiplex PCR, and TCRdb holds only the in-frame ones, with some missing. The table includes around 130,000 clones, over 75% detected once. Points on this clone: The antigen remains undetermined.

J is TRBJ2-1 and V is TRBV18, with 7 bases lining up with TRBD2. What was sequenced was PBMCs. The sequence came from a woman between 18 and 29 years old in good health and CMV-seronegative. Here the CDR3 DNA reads TGTGCCAGCTCCCTCTCTAGCGGAGACTACAATGAGCAGTTCTTC. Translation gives CASSLSSGDYNEQFF.